This T cell receptor beta chain is from a study of cytomegalovirus exposure and HLA in healthy donors. Amplification used 60 Vbeta primers and 13 Jbeta primers. The assay was immunoSEQ multiplex PCR, and TCRdb's table has in-frame clones only and misses some. Counted here are about 160,000 clones, approximately 70% occurring once; the ten biggest clones make up over 6%. Specimen: PBMCs. The sequence was obtained from a man between 35 and 55 years old in good health and CMV-seropositive.

The CDR3 loop reads CASSGGPSQESTDTQYF. CDR3 coding DNA: TGTGCCAGCAGTGGAGGCCCTTCACAGGAAAGCACAGATACGCAGTATTTT. This sequence joins TRBV25-1 and TRBJ2-3; tentatively, D is TRBD1 (5 bases). In germline, CDR1 is MGHDK, CDR2 SYGVNS. The CDR3 covers 17 residues. V dropped 4 bases and J dropped 0 bases, with 17 bases sitting between them. Variable domain in full (rest from reference TRBV25-1 and TRBJ2-3): EADIYQTPRYLVIGTGKKITLECSQTMGHDKMYWYQQDPGMELHLIHYSYGVNSTEKGDLSSESTVSRIRTEHFPLTLESARPSHTSQYLCASSGGPSQESTDTQYFGPGTRLTVL.